This T cell receptor beta chain was identified during a study of blood T cell repertoires in COVID-19. Overall study: Sources were T cells, B-cell-depleted T cells, or PBMCs; the material itself was cDNA or gDNA.

In the study's own analysis: Researchers report that nucleated cell counts were estimated from reference gene primer amplification. The method was immunoSEQ multiplex PCR; TCRdb's version includes in-frame clones alone and lacks a portion of them. The V and J calls and the clone size are those of that table, but D and trimming were determined from the DNA. The table has about 180,000 clones, 75% to 85% seen once. This clone was observed a few times. V gave up 5 bases and J gave up 8 bases, with 16 bases separating them. Per germline, CDR1 SEHNR and CDR2 FQNEAQ (reference sequence). CDR3 length: 15 amino acids.

Material for sequencing was peripheral blood. The chain uses TRBV7-9 and TRBJ1-6; D possibly corresponds to TRBD1 (6 bases). The receptor's source is a human donor in a cohort sampled during active COVID-19. The CDR3 nucleotides read TGTGCCAGCAGCATACAACAGGGTAGTGATTCACCCCTCCACTTT. As protein: CASSIQQGSDSPLHF.